The clone carrying this T cell receptor beta chain was seen only once. What it recognizes is unknown. The data are from a study of T cell repertoires in cytomegalovirus infection. TCRdb reanalysed the reads using MiXCR and keeps one entry per CDR3 protein. The data show some 220,000 distinct CDR3 sequences, 35% to 40% seen once. Study observations and caveats: CMV-specific TCR beta clonotypes restricted by HLA-C dominated the ex vivo response. Carriers of CMV plus the relevant HLA were identified by cumulative public TCR beta family frequency.

The trim removed 4 bases at V and 3 bases at J, leaving 14 bases unmatched. Germline V gives CDR1 ENHRY, CDR2 SYGVKD. The CDR3 sequence is 18 residues long. The TCR sequence derives from a human donor in good health (CMV status not recorded). Some clones in this sample may be carry-over from other donors' samples. The material was CD8+ T cells from cultured PBMCs, obtained from culture after CMV antigen stimulation. The chain uses TRBV10-3 and TRBJ2-7; 11 positions match TRBD1. CDR3 coding DNA: TGTGCCATCAGTGTTTGGGTACAAGGGACAGGGGGAAACTACGAGCAGTACTTC. Amino acids: CAISVWVQGTGGNYEQYF.